This entry lists 27 T cell receptor beta chains sequenced from one sample in a study of regulatory T cells. The PCR used 52 TRBV and 13 TRBJ primers. Assay: immunoSEQ multiplex PCR; the TCRdb copy retains only in-frame clones and omits some. The data hold about 9,500 clones, with over 70% observed a single time. The sample was CD8+ T cells sorted from blood. The receptors come from a person in their late teens or twenties with CD3G deficiency.

This chain joins TRBV10-2 and TRBJ2-7; weak D call: TRBD2 (5 bases). V lost 3 bases and J lost 7, with 31 bases in between. There are 19 residues in the CDR3. CDR1 is WSHSY, CDR2 SAAADI, per germline. The chain's CDR3 is CASSEDRVRVGRRRGEQYF. The CDR3 DNA is TGCGCCAGCAGTGAAGATAGGGTTCGCGTCGGGCGGCGTAGAGGGGAGCAGTACTTC.

The V and J genes are TRBV6-1 and TRBJ2-5, with unresolved D. V was clipped by 11 bases and J by 11 bases, with 15 bases between them. Germline CDR1 MNHNS, CDR2 SASEGT. CDR3 size: 10 residues. This chain's CDR3 is CAAGGVEQYF. The DNA of the CDR3 is TGTGCCGCCGGTGGTGTGGAGCAGTACTTC.

The CDR3 bases are TGTGCCAGTAGTATAGGAGGGGGGGCCTTAAATGAGCAGTTCTTC. Translation: CASSIGGGALNEQFF. The chain combines TRBV19 with TRBJ2-1; TRBD2 is a possible D gene (7 bases). Germline loops: CDR1 LNHDA, CDR2 SQIVND (reference sequence). V was clipped by 1 base and J by 7 bases, with 14 bases between them. CDR3 size: 15 residues.

The V gene is TRBV4-3, the J gene TRBJ1-2; a possible D gene is TRBD1 (6 bases). Germline CDR1 and CDR2: LGHNA and YSLEER. Trimming took off 3 bases at V and 6 bases at J, with 23 bases between the two ends. This CDR3 contains 17 residues. CDR3 coding DNA: TGCGCCAGCAGCCACCTCCTCCGCGAGGGGGGGCCCGATGGCTACACCTTC. Amino acids: CASSHLLREGGPDGYTF.

The chain recombines TRBV19 with TRBJ2-1; D gene unclear. Trimming pared 3 bases from V and 4 bases from J, leaving 13 bases between. The CDR3 has 15 amino acids. CDR1 and CDR2 from the germline V gene are LNHDA and SQIVND (reference sequence). CDR3 loop: CASSISSGLYNEQFF. The CDR3 nucleotides are TGTGCCAGTAGTATCTCGTCTGGGCTATACAATGAGCAGTTCTTC.

This chain connects TRBV28 to TRBJ2-3, with D unresolved. Germline loops: CDR1 MDHEN, CDR2 SYDVKM. There are 14 residues in the CDR3. The V end lost 3 bases, the J end lost 5 bases, and 12 bases lay between the germline ends. DNA for the CDR3: TGTGCCAGCAGTTTGAATAGGGCCGGAGATACGCAGTATTTT. Protein: CASSLNRAGDTQYF.

The chain couples TRBV11-2 to TRBJ2-6; D possibly corresponds to TRBD1 (5 bases). Trimming pared 2 bases from V and 4 bases from J, leaving 9 bases between. CDR1 SGHAT and CDR2 FQNNGV come from the germline V gene. CDR3 size: 15 residues. The CDR3 nucleotides read TGTGCCAGCAGCTTACAGGGCTTCGGGGCCAACGTCCTGACTTTC. Amino acid sequence: CASSLQGFGANVLTF.

The V gene is TRBV6-1, the J gene TRBJ1-6; possible D gene TRBD1, 6 bases. The CDR3 spans 13 residues. V was clipped by 9 bases and J by 8 bases, with 14 bases between them. Per the germline V gene, CDR1 is MNHNS and CDR2 is SASEGT. The CDR3 nucleotides read TGTGCCAGTCGAAAGGGGGAGGATTCACCCCTCCACTTT. Translating it yields CASRKGEDSPLHF.

This chain uses TRBV11-2 with TRBJ2-3; tentatively, D is TRBD2 (5 bases). Trimming stripped 7 bases from V and 1 base from J, with 15 bases between. The CDR3 sequence is 15 residues long. Per germline, CDR1 SGHAT and CDR2 FQNNGV. The CDR3 is CASTAAGSGTDTQYF. Here the CDR3 DNA reads TGTGCCAGCACCGCCGCTGGGAGTGGCACAGATACGCAGTATTTT.

The V call is TRBV28, the J call TRBJ2-7, with D maybe TRBD1 (5 bases). Germline CDR1 and CDR2: MDHEN and SYDVKM. The V end lost 2 bases, the J end lost 0 bases, and 14 bases lay between the germline ends. This CDR3 has 16 residues. CDR3 nucleotides: TGTGCCAGCAGTTTAAGGGGCACGATGAGCTCCTACGAGCAGTACTTC. Amino acid sequence: CASSLRGTMSSYEQYF.

The J gene is TRBJ2-7, the V gene TRBV28; 7 nucleotides line up with TRBD2. Trimming cost V 4 bases and J 4 bases; bases outside gene matches: 13. The CDR3 consists of 16 residues. Germline V gives CDR1 MDHEN, CDR2 SYDVKM. The CDR3 here is CASSSPLREASYEQYF. CDR3 nucleotide sequence: TGTGCCAGCAGTTCCCCCCTCCGGGAGGCTAGTTACGAGCAGTACTTC.

This chain links TRBV28 with TRBJ1-4, with D uncertain. The CDR3 sequence is 17 residues long. Germline CDR1 reads MDHEN; CDR2 reads SYDVKM. V shed 5 bases and J shed 0 bases, with 16 bases lying between them. The CDR3 DNA reads as TGTGCCAGCAGTGCACCCGGAAAGGGTGCAACTAATGAAAAACTGTTTTTT. It specifies CASSAPGKGATNEKLFF.

The J gene is TRBJ1-1, the V gene TRBV28; unclear D gene. V lost 6 bases to trimming and J lost 0 bases, with 17 bases between them. The germline V gene encodes CDR1 MDHEN and CDR2 SYDVKM. This CDR3 is built from 16 residues. This CDR3 reads CASSPGWVFMNTEAFF. The CDR3, as DNA: TGTGCCAGCAGCCCGGGTTGGGTCTTCATGAACACTGAAGCTTTCTTT.

The V call is TRBV27, the J call TRBJ2-1, with 8 positions matching TRBD2. Germline CDR1 reads MNHEY; CDR2 reads SMNVEV (reference sequence). The CDR3 has 15 amino acids. V trimming: 2 bases; J trimming: 4 bases; junction bases outside the gene matches: 4. As DNA, the CDR3 is TGTGCCAGCAGTTTAACTAGCGGAGGATACAATGAGCAGTTCTTC. Protein product: CASSLTSGGYNEQFF.

This chain links TRBV5-1 with TRBJ2-1; the match to TRBD1 covers 10 bases. This CDR3 contains 15 residues. The V gene's germline CDR1 is SGHRS and CDR2 YFSETQ. J was trimmed by 6 bases and V by 0 bases; bases with no gene match: 3. The CDR3 DNA reads TGCGCCAGCAGCTTGGCCGGGACAGGGGTCAATGAGCAGTTCTTC. Translating gives CASSLAGTGVNEQFF.

The rearrangement uses TRBV6-1 and TRBJ2-3, with 7 bases aligning to TRBD1. The V segment lost 0 bases and the J segment 4 bases; nucleotides outside the gene matches: 13. CDR1 MNHNS and CDR2 SASEGT come from the germline V gene. The CDR3 has 18 amino acids. Written as DNA, the CDR3 is TGTGCCAGCAGTGAAGCAAGAGAAAGACAGGGCTATGCAGATACGCAGTATTTT. Amino acids: CASSEARERQGYADTQYF.

A note on this clone: The sample has other DNA sequences that encode this CDR3 too. The V gene is TRBV28, the J gene TRBJ2-2; TRBD1 is a possible D gene (5 bases). Germline V gives CDR1 MDHEN, CDR2 SYDVKM. CDR3 size: 14 residues. The ends were cut back, 0 bases at V and 5 bases at J, with 7 bases in the middle. CDR3 sequence reads: CASSLWGLTGELFF. The CDR3 nucleotides read TGTGCCAGCAGTTTATGGGGGCTTACCGGGGAGCTGTTTTTT.

The rearrangement links TRBV28 to TRBJ1-1, with D unresolved. This CDR3 comprises 14 residues. CDR1 and CDR2 from the germline V gene are MDHEN and SYDVKM. The germline V and J ends were trimmed by 1 base and 0 bases, with 6 bases remaining between them. This CDR3 reads CASSLSGMNTEAFF. For the CDR3, the DNA is TGTGCCAGCAGTTTATCCGGGATGAACACTGAAGCTTTCTTT. The entire variable domain, with the rest obtained from reference TRBV28 and TRBJ1-1, is as follows: DVKVTQSSRYLVKRTGEKVFLECVQDMDHENMFWYRQDPGLGLRLIYFSYDVKMKEKGDIPEGYSVSREKKERFSLILESASTNQTSMYLCASSLSGMNTEAFFGQGTRLTVV.

This chain links TRBV28 with TRBJ2-2, with TRBD1 identical over 7 bases. CDR1 is MDHEN and CDR2 is SYDVKM in the germline V gene. The V and J ends lost 5 bases and 7 bases, in that order; junction bases with no gene match: 4. This CDR3 comprises 13 residues. CDR3 in DNA: TGTGCCAGCAGTACGGGGACAGTCGGGGAGCTGTTTTTT. Translation: CASSTGTVGELFF.

The rearrangement joins TRBV6-1 to TRBJ2-7; D may be TRBD1 (6 bases). The CDR3 totals 15 residues. The germline CDR1 and CDR2 sequences are MNHNS and SASEGT. The ends were cut back, 1 base at V and 3 bases at J, with 13 bases in the middle. CDR3: CASSEGGQSYYEQYF. Written as DNA, the CDR3 is TGTGCCAGCAGTGAAGGCGGACAGTCATACTACGAGCAGTACTTC.

Written as DNA, the CDR3 is TGTGCCTGGAAAGGACCCTACACCGGGGAGCTGTTTTTT. Protein sequence: CAWKGPYTGELFF. The chain recombines TRBV30 with TRBJ2-2; D gene uncertain. Germline CDR1 and CDR2: GTSNPN and SVGIG (reference sequence). The V and J ends lost 4 bases and 3 bases respectively, with 9 bases between them. The CDR3 sequence is 13 residues long.

This chain uses TRBV21-1 with TRBJ1-1. TRBV21-1 is a known pseudogene. The length of the CDR3 is 12 residues. This CDR3 reads CASSTRETEAFF. CDR3 nucleotides: TGTGCCAGCAGCACTAGGGAGACTGAAGCTTTCTTT.

The V gene is TRBV11-2, the J gene TRBJ2-3, with D possibly TRBD2 on 5 matching bases. Trimming removed 5 bases at V and 0 bases at J, with 9 bases between. There are 14 residues in the CDR3. Germline V CDR1 and CDR2: SGHAT, FQNNGV. CDR3: CASSLAGSTDTQYF. The CDR3, as DNA: TGTGCCAGCAGCCTAGCTGGGAGCACAGATACGCAGTATTTT.

This chain joins TRBV27 and TRBJ2-7; D not certain. Trimming took 4 bases from V and 3 from J, leaving 13 bases between them. The CDR3 contains 14 residues. Germline lookup yields CDR1 MNHEY and CDR2 SMNVEV (reference sequence). The CDR3 loop reads CASSSHTLSYEQYF. Here the CDR3 DNA reads TGTGCCAGCAGTTCCCACACTTTGAGCTACGAGCAGTACTTC.

V gene TRBV11-1 combines with J gene TRBJ2-7, with TRBD1 identical over 8 bases. V lost 5 bases, J lost 4 bases, and 7 bases stayed unmatched. Germline CDR1 reads SGHAT; CDR2 reads FQDESV (reference sequence). The CDR3 spans 14 residues. The CDR3 is CASSQSQGAYEQYF. DNA for the CDR3: TGTGCCAGCAGCCAATCGCAGGGGGCGTACGAGCAGTACTTC.

Note on this clone: Within the sample, other DNA sequences also encode this same CDR3. This chain links TRBV19 with TRBJ2-2, with a tentative D call TRBD1 (6 bases). The CDR3 has 14 residues. From germline, CDR1 is LNHDA and CDR2 SQIVND (reference sequence). The V end was cut by 3 bases, the J end by 3 bases, with 8 bases between. The CDR3 spells CASSITGYTGELFF. Written as DNA, the CDR3 is TGTGCCAGTAGTATTACAGGGTACACCGGGGAGCTGTTTTTT.

The gene calls are TRBV28 and TRBJ1-2; the match to TRBD1 covers 8 bases. Per the germline V gene, CDR1 is MDHEN and CDR2 is SYDVKM. There are 14 residues in the CDR3. Trimming removed 3 bases from V and 5 bases from J; junction bases left unmatched: 5. The chain's CDR3 is CASSLTGAPYGYTF. Written as DNA, the CDR3 is TGTGCCAGCAGTTTGACAGGGGCGCCGTATGGCTACACCTTC.